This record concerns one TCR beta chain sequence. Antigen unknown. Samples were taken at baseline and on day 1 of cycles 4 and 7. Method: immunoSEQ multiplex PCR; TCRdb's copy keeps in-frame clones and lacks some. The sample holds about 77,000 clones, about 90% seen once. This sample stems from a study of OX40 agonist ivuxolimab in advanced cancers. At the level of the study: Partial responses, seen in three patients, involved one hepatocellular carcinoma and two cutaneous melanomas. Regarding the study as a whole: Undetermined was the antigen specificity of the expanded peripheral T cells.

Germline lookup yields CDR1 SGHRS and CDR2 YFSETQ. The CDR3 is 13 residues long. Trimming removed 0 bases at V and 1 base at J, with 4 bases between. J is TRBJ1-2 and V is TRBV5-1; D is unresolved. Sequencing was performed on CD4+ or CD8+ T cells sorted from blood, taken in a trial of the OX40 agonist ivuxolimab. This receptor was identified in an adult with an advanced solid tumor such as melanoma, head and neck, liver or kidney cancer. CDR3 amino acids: CASSLDVNYGYTF. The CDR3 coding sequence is TGCGCCAGCAGCTTGGATGTTAACTATGGCTACACCTTC.